This T cell receptor beta chain was recovered during a study of T cells after yellow fever vaccination. About the study: The authors prepared low-cell-number fractions using SMART-Seq v4 Ultra Low Input.

As to this clonotype: The antigen is undetermined.

As TCR cDNA was made by 5'RACE template switching, a universal primer site and UMIs were added. TCRdb fed the 5' RACE reads into MiXCR, producing one record per CDR3 protein. Of some 550,000 distinct CDR3 sequences detected, around 21% appear once; the ten largest clones hold around an eighth. The length of the CDR3 is 14 residues. Per germline, CDR1 SGHRS and CDR2 YFSETQ. V lost 2 bases to trimming and J lost 3 bases, with 8 bases between them. Study outcomes and limitations: Most clones from primary vaccination were detected again post-booster (about 95% CD4, around 88% CD8).

This specimen was PBMCs, taken 15 days after the yellow fever booster vaccination. The chain combines TRBV5-1 with TRBJ2-2, with a tentative D call TRBD1 (5 bases). The clonotype originates from a man aged 25-40 years who received the YFV17D yellow fever vaccine. CDR3 protein: CASSFKTDTGELFF. CDR3 in DNA: TGCGCCAGCAGCTTTAAGACAGACACCGGGGAGCTGTTTTTT.